One and the same sample provided the 23 T cell receptor beta chains below, sequenced in a study of CD8 T cells in Susac syndrome. With random hexamers, 0.5 to 1 ug RNA was reverse transcribed. Each CDR3 protein gets one entry after TCRdb re-called the immunoSEQ multiplex PCR reads with MiXCR. The repertoire holds approximately 190,000 distinct CDR3 sequences, with about 95% as singletons. The sample comprised CD4+ T cells from PBMCs. Every receptor here comes from a human donor with multiple sclerosis.

This clonotype was recorded once. The chain uses TRBV20-1 and TRBJ2-5; D perhaps matches TRBD2 (5 bases). CDR3 length equals 11 residues. The germline V gene has CDR1 DFQATT and CDR2 SNEGSKA (reference sequence). V lost 3 bases to trimming and J lost 12 bases, with 14 bases between them. The CDR3 is CSASRTGEKYF. The CDR3 DNA follows: TGCAGTGCTAGTCGGACTGGGGAGAAGTACTTC.

This sequence joins TRBV20-1 and TRBJ2-7; 8 nucleotides match TRBD2. The CDR3 is 15 amino acids. V lost 4 bases to trimming and J lost 1 base; unmatched junction nucleotides: 9. Germline V CDR1 and CDR2: DFQATT, SNEGSKA (reference sequence). This CDR3 reads CSAKPPAGESYEQYF. The CDR3 nucleotides read TGCAGTGCTAAACCCCCAGCGGGAGAATCCTACGAGCAGTACTTC.

J is TRBJ1-3 and V is TRBV29-1; possible D gene TRBD1, 5 bases. V was cut by 1 base and J by 0 bases, with 13 bases left in between. This CDR3 is 16 amino acids long. CDR1 and CDR2 from the germline V gene are SQVTM and ANQGSEA. In nucleotides, the CDR3 is TGCAGCGTTGAAGGGGGAGGACAACTCTCTGGAAACACCATATATTTT. This sequence encodes CSVEGGGQLSGNTIYF.

The chain is built from TRBV6-5 and TRBJ2-7; the D gene is possibly TRBD1 (6 bases). There are 15 residues in the CDR3. Looked up from germline, CDR1 is MNHEY and CDR2 is SVGAGI. The germline V and J ends were trimmed by 8 bases and 3 bases, with 20 bases remaining between them. The CDR3, as DNA: TGTGCCAGCGTAAACCGGGACACAGGGCGCTACGAGCAGTACTTC. This translates into CASVNRDTGRYEQYF.

The rearrangement uses TRBV30 and TRBJ2-5, with D possibly being TRBD2 (5 bases). Germline V gives CDR1 GTSNPN, CDR2 SVGIG (reference sequence). V gave up 7 bases and J gave up 5 bases, with 20 bases separating them. CDR3 length equals 14 residues. The CDR3 reads CAFEPPGRGETQYF. For the CDR3, the DNA is TGTGCCTTCGAACCCCCAGGAAGAGGGGAGACCCAGTACTTC.

A note on this clonotype: Germline and junction disagree at one end, which may indicate a read error. The chain is built from TRBV12-3 or TRBV12-4 and TRBJ1-2, with 7 bases lining up with TRBD1. The CDR3 loop spans 11 amino acids. The CDR3 DNA reads as TGTGCCAGCAGTCCCCAGAGGGACAGAGAATTC. This codes for CASSPQRDREF.

V gene TRBV5-4 combines with J gene TRBJ1-2, with D perhaps matching TRBD1 (5 bases). V shed 3 bases and J shed 4 bases, with 16 bases lying between them. This CDR3 comprises 15 residues. From germline, CDR1 is SGHNT and CDR2 YYREEE (reference sequence). For the CDR3, the DNA is TGTGCCAGCAGCTCCCCCCGCGGGACGATCTATGGCTACACCTTC. Residues: CASSSPRGTIYGYTF.

This sequence joins TRBV24-1 and TRBJ2-2, with 9 bases aligning to TRBD1. This CDR3 comprises 12 residues. Germline V gene sequence: CDR1 KGHDR, CDR2 SFDVKD. The trim removed 12 bases at V and 7 bases at J, leaving 5 bases unmatched. In nucleotides, the CDR3 is TGTGCCGCGGGACAGGGTATCGGGGAGCTGTTTTTT. This encodes CAAGQGIGELFF.

The chain recombines TRBV14 with TRBJ2-7; no firm D call. V lost 1 base to trimming and J lost 2 bases, with 18 bases between them. Per germline, CDR1 SGHDN and CDR2 FVKESK. The CDR3 covers 17 residues. The CDR3 nucleotides read TGTGCCAGCAGCCAAGCTTGGCAGCAAGCTACCCCCTACGAGCAGTACTTC. As protein: CASSQAWQQATPYEQYF.

The chain uses TRBV29-1 and TRBJ1-1, with TRBD1 matching over 7 bases. The V and J ends lost 7 bases and 6 bases, in that order; junction bases with no gene match: 8. Per the germline V gene, CDR1 is SQVTM and CDR2 is ANQGSEA. The CDR3 consists of 12 residues. CDR3 region: CSAGGTAAEAFF. The CDR3 DNA follows: TGCAGCGCTGGGGGGACAGCGGCTGAAGCTTTCTTT.

This clonotype came up once. The rearrangement links TRBV4-1 to TRBJ2-3; 14 bases match TRBD2. Germline V gives CDR1 MGHRA, CDR2 YSYEKL. This CDR3 region has 19 residues. V was pared by 3 bases and J by 1 base, with 9 bases of the junction left unmatched. CDR3 bases: TGCGCCAGCAGCCAGCAAGGGACTAGCGGGAGAGCCCGCACAGATACGCAGTATTTT. Protein: CASSQQGTSGRARTDTQYF.

The rearrangement links TRBV5-1 to TRBJ2-3, with D perhaps TRBD2 (5 bases). Trimming pared 2 bases from V and 5 bases from J, leaving 18 bases between. Germline-derived CDR1 and CDR2 are SGHRS and YFSETQ. CDR3 length: 16 amino acids. CDR3 in DNA: TGCGCCAGCAGCTTACGGGGTGTCAGAGGGCAAGATACGCAGTATTTT. Translated: CASSLRGVRGQDTQYF. The full variable domain, in which reference TRBV5-1 and TRBJ2-3 provide the parts outside the CDR3, is KAGVTQTPRYLIKTRGQQVTLSCSPISGHRSVSWYQQTPGQGLQFLFEYFSETQRNKGNFPGRFSGRQFSNSRSEMNVSTLELGDSALYLCASSLRGVRGQDTQYFGPGTRLTVL.

The chain is built from TRBV19 and TRBJ1-5; D is ambiguous. Trimming removed 5 bases at V and 1 base at J, with 9 bases between. Germline CDR1 LNHDA, CDR2 SQIVND (reference sequence). The CDR3 runs 14 residues. CDR3 bases: TGTGCCAGTAGTGGTTACTGGAGCAATCAGCCCCAGCATTTT. Translated, it gives CASSGYWSNQPQHF.

The chain joins TRBV20-1 to TRBJ2-7; D is tentatively TRBD1 or TRBD2 (7 bases each). This CDR3 is 14 amino acids long. V dropped 3 bases and J dropped 4 bases, with 16 bases sitting between them. Germline CDR1 is DFQATT and CDR2 is SNEGSKA (reference sequence). The chain's CDR3 is CSASGGRGQYEQYF. The CDR3 coding sequence is TGCAGTGCTAGTGGGGGGAGGGGGCAGTACGAGCAGTACTTC.

The CDR3 reads CASSQRWIEAFF. The CDR3 region has the DNA TGTGCCAGCAGTCAAAGGTGGATTGAAGCTTTCTTT. V and J are TRBV2 and TRBJ1-1, with D unresolved. Germline CDR1 and CDR2: SNHLY and FYNNEI. CDR3 length: 12 residues. The V and J ends lost 5 bases and 7 bases respectively, with 11 bases between them.

The rearrangement links TRBV12-3 or TRBV12-4 to TRBJ2-3, with 7 positions matching TRBD2. This CDR3 region has 14 residues. Trimming removed 1 base from V and 6 bases from J; junction bases left unmatched: 4. The chain's CDR3 is CASSLGATSDTQYF. In DNA form, the CDR3 reads TGTGCCAGCAGTTTAGGGGCGACTAGCGATACGCAGTATTTT.

The chain joins TRBV18 to TRBJ2-3; the D gene is possibly TRBD2 (5 bases). Trimming removed 2 bases from V and 2 bases from J, with 8 bases in between. The CDR3 totals 14 residues. Germline V gives CDR1 KGHSH, CDR2 LQKENI. The CDR3 sequence: CASSPGSFTDTQYF. The DNA of the CDR3 is TGTGCCAGCTCACCAGGGAGCTTCACAGATACGCAGTATTTT.

The chain is built from TRBV9 and TRBJ2-1; TRBD1 might be the D (6 bases). Germline V gene lookup returns CDR1 SGDLS and CDR2 YYNGEE. The CDR3 has 14 amino acids. Trimming cost V 3 bases and J 5 bases, with 12 bases left between them. The CDR3 here is CASSGRTANNEQFF. The DNA for the CDR3 is TGTGCCAGCAGCGGGAGGACAGCAAACAATGAGCAGTTCTTC. Based on the CDR3 plus reference TRBV9 and TRBJ2-1, the full variable domain is DSGVTQTPKHLITATGQRVTLRCSPRSGDLSVYWYQQSLDQGLQFLIQYYNGEERAKGNILERFSAQQFPDLHSELNLSSLELGDSALYFCASSGRTANNEQFFGPGTRLTVL.

V and J are TRBV3-1 and TRBJ2-1; 10 nucleotides line up with TRBD1. The ends lost 4 bases at V and 7 bases at J; junction bases unmatched: 7. The germline CDR1 and CDR2 sequences are LGHDT and YNNKEL (reference sequence). This CDR3 region has 15 residues. The CDR3 DNA reads TGTGCCAGCAGCCGTGACAGGGACAGGGGTAATGAGCAGTTCTTC. Residues: CASSRDRDRGNEQFF.

This clonotype has only a few counts. The chain uses TRBV9 and TRBJ2-5, with D possibly being TRBD1 (5 bases). The germline V gene has CDR1 SGDLS and CDR2 YYNGEE. Deletions cut 0 bases from V and 5 bases from J, with 14 bases between. The CDR3 length is 15 residues. For the CDR3, the DNA is TGTGCCAGCAGCGTAGAGGGTCAGGGTGGGGAGACCCAGTACTTC. As protein: CASSVEGQGGETQYF. Drawing the rest from reference TRBV9 and TRBJ2-5, the complete variable domain is DSGVTQTPKHLITATGQRVTLRCSPRSGDLSVYWYQQSLDQGLQFLIQYYNGEERAKGNILERFSAQQFPDLHSELNLSSLELGDSALYFCASSVEGQGGETQYFGPGTRLLVL.

The rearrangement uses TRBV20-1 and TRBJ2-5; D ambiguous. CDR3 length: 10 residues. Trimming removed 1 base at V and 5 bases at J, with 2 bases between. Germline-derived CDR1 and CDR2 are DFQATT and SNEGSKA (reference sequence). The CDR3 is CSARVETQYF. DNA for the CDR3: TGCAGTGCTAGAGTCGAGACCCAGTACTTC.

The chain carries TRBV7-2 and TRBJ2-5, with TRBD2 matching 13 bases. The germline V gene has CDR1 SGHTA and CDR2 FQGNSA. The trim removed 5 bases at V and 5 bases at J, leaving 5 bases unmatched. CDR3 length: 15 amino acids. This CDR3 reads CASSLGLAGVETQYF. The CDR3 DNA is TGTGCCAGCAGCCTCGGACTAGCGGGAGTCGAGACCCAGTACTTC. Drawing the rest from reference TRBV7-2 and TRBJ2-5, the complete variable domain is GAGVSQSPSNKVTEKGKDVELRCDPISGHTALYWYRQSLGQGLEFLIYFQGNSAPDKSGLPSDRFSAERTGGSVSTLTIQRTQQEDSAVYLCASSLGLAGVETQYFGPGTRLLVL.

The chain uses TRBV20-1 and TRBJ2-5; TRBD2 agrees at 13 bases. Trimming cost V 2 bases and J 4 bases; bases outside gene matches: 7. The CDR3 consists of 16 residues. The germline gives CDR1 DFQATT, CDR2 SNEGSKA (reference sequence). The CDR3 nucleotides read TGCAGTGCTAGACCTGTACTAGCGGGGGGGCGAGAGACCCAGTACTTC. The encoded protein is CSARPVLAGGRETQYF.